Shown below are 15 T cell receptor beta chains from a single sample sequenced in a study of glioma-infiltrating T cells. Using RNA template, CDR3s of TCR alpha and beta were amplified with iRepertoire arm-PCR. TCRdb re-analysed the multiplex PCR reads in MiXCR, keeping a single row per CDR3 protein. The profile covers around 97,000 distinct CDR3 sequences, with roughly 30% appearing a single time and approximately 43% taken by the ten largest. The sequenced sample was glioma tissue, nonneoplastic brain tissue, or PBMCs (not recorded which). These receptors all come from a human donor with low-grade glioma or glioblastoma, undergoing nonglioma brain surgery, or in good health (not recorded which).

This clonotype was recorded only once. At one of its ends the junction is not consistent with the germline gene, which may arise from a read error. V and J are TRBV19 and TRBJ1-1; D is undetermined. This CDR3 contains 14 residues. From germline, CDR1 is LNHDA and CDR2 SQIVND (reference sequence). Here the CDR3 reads CASSTTTTHTQAFF. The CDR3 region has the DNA TGTGCCAGTAGTACCACCACGACCCACACTCAAGCTTTCTTT.

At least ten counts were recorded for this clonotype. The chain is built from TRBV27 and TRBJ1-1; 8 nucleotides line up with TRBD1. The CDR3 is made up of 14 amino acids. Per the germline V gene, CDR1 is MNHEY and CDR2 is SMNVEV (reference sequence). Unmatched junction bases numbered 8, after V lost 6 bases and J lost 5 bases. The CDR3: CASRPYRGRTEAFF. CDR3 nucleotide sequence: TGTGCCAGCAGACCCTACAGGGGGAGGACTGAAGCTTTCTTT.

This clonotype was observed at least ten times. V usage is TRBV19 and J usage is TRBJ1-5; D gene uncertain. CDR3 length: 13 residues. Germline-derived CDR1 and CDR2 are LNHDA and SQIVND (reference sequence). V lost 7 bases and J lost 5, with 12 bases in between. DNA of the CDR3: TGTGCCAGTACATCCTTGGAGTATCAGCCCCAGCATTTT. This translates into CASTSLEYQPQHF.

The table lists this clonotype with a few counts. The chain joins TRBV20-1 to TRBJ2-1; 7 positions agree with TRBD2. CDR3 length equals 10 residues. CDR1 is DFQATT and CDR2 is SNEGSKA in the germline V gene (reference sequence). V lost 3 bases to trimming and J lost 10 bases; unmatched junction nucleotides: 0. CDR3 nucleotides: TGCAGTGCTAGCGGGGGGGAGCAGTTCTTC. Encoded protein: CSASGGEQFF.

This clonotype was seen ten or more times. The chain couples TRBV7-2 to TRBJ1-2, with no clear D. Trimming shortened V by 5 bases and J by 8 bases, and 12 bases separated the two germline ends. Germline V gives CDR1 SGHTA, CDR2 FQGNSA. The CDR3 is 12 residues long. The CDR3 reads CASSPYSGGYTF. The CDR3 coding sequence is TGTGCCAGCAGCCCTTATTCGGGGGGCTACACCTTC. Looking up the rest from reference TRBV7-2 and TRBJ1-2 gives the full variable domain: GAGVSQSPSNKVTEKGKDVELRCDPISGHTALYWYRQSLGQGLEFLIYFQGNSAPDKSGLPSDRFSAERTGGSVSTLTIQRTQQEDSAVYLCASSPYSGGYTFGSGTRLTVV.

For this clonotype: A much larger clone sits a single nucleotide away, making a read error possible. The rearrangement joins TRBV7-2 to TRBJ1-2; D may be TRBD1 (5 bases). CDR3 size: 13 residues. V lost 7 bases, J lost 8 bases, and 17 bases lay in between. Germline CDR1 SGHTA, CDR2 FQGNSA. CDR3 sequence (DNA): TGTGCCAGCACCTTGGACGGGGGGGTAGGCTACACCTTC. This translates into CASTLDGGVGYTF.

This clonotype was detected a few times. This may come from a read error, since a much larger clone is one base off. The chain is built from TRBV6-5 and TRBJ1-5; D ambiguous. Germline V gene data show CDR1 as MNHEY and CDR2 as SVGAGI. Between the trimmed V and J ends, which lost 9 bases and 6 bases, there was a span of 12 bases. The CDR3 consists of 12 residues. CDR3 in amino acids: CARGGGFQPQHF. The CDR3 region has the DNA TGTGCCAGAGGCGGCGGATTTCAGCCCCAGCATTTT.

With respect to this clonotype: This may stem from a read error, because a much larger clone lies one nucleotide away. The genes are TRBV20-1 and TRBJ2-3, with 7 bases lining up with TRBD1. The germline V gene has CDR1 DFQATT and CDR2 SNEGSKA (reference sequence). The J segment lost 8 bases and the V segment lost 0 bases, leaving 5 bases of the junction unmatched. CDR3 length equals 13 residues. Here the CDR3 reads CSARETGKGTQYF. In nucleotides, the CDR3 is TGCAGTGCTAGAGAGACAGGGAAAGGTACGCAGTATTTT.

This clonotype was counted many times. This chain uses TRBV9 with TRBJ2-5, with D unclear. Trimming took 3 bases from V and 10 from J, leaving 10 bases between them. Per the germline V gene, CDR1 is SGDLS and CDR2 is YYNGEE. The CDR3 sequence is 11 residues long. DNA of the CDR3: TGTGCCAGCAGCGCGGGCCCCCTCCAGTACTTC. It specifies CASSAGPLQYF.

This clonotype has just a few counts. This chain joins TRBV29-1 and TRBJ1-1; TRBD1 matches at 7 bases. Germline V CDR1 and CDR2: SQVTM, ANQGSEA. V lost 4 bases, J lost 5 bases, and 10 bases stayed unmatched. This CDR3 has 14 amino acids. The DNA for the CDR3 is TGCAGCGTTGCTCCACAGGGGAAGGGGACTGAAGCTTTCTTT. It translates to CSVAPQGKGTEAFF.

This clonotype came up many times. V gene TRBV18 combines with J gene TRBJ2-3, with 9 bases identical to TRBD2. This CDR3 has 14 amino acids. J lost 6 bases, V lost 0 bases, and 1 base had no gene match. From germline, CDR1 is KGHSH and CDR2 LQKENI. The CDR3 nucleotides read TGTGCCAGCTCACCACCGCTAGCGGGGGATACGCAGTATTTT. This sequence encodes CASSPPLAGDTQYF.

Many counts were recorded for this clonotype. The CDR3 region is CASSDLGADNNSPLHF. CDR3 DNA: TGTGCCAGCAGCGACCTTGGGGCAGACAATAATTCACCCCTCCACTTT. V gene TRBV6-1 combines with J gene TRBJ1-6; maybe TRBD1 (5 bases). The CDR3 is 16 amino acids. CDR1 and CDR2 from the germline V gene are MNHNS and SASEGT. V was pared by 6 bases and J by 5 bases, with 17 bases between.

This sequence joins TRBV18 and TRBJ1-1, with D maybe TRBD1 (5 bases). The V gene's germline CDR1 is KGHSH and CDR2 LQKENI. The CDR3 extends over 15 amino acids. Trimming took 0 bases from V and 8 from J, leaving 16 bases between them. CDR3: CASSPPLIRGEEAFF. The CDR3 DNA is TGTGCCAGCTCACCACCGTTAATCCGGGGCGAGGAAGCTTTCTTT.

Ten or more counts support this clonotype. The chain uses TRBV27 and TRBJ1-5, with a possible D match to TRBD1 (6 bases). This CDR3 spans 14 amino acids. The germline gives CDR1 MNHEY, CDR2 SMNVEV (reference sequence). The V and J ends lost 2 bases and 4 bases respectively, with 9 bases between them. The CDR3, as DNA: TGTGCCAGCAGTTTAAACGACAGGAATCAGCCCCAGCATTTT. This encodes CASSLNDRNQPQHF.

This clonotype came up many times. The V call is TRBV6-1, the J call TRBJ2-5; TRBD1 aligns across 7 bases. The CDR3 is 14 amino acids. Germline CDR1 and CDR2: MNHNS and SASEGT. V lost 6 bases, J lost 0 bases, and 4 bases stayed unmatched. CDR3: CASSQTGYQETQYF. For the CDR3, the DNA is TGTGCCAGCAGCCAGACAGGGTACCAAGAGACCCAGTACTTC.